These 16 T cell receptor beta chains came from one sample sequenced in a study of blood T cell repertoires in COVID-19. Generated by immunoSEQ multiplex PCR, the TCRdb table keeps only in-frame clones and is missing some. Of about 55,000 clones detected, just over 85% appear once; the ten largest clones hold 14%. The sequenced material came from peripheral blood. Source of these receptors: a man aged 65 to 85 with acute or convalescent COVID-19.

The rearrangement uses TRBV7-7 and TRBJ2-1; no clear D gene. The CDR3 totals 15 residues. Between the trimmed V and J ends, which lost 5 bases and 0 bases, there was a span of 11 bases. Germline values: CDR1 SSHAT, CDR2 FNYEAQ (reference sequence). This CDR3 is CASSPSSGSYNEQFF. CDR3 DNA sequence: TGTGCCAGCAGCCCCTCTTCGGGCTCCTACAATGAGCAGTTCTTC. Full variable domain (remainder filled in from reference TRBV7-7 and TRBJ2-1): GAGVSQSPRYKVTKRGQDVTLRCDPISSHATLYWYQQALGQGPEFLTYFNYEAQPDKSGLPSDRFSAERPEGSISTLTIQRTEQRDSAMYRCASSPSSGSYNEQFFGPGTRLTVL.

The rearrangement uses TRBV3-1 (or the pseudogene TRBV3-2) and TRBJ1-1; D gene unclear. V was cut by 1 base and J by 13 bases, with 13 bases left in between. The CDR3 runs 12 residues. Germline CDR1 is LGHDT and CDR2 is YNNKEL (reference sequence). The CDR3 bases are TGTGCCAGCAGCCAAGGAACGCGGGAGGGTTTCTTT. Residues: CASSQGTREGFF.

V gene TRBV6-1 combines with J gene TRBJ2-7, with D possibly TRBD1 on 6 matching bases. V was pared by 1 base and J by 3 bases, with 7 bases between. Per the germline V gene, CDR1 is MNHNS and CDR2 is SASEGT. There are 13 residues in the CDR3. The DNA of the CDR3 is TGTGCCAGCAGTGAAGGGACAGTCTACGAGCAGTACTTC. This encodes CASSEGTVYEQYF.

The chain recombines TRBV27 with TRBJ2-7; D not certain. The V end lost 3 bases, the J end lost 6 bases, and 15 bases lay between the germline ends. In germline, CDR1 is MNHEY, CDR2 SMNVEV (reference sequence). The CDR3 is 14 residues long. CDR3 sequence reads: CASSFKVNSGEQYV. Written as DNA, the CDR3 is TGTGCCAGCAGTTTTAAGGTTAACTCAGGCGAGCAGTACGTC.

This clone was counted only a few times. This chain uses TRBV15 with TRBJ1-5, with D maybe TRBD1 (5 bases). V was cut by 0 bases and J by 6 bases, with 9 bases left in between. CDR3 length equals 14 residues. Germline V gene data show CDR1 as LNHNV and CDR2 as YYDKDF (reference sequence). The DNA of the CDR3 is TGTGCCACCAGCAGAGATCGGGGGGGTCAGCCCCAGCATTTT. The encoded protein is CATSRDRGGQPQHF.

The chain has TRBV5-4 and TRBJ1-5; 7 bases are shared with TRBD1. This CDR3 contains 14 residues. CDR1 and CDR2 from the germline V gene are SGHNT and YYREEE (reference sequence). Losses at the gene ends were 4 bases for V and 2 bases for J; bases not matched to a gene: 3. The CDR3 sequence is CASSAGTGNQPQHF. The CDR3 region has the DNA TGTGCCAGCAGCGCCGGGACAGGCAATCAGCCCCAGCATTTT.

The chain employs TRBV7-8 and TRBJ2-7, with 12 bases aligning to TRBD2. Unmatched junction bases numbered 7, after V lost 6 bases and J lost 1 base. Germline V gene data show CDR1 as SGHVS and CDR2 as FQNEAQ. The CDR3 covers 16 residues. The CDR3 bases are TGTGCCAGCAGTCCTTCCGGGACTAGCGGGTCCTACGAGCAGTACTTC. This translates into CASSPSGTSGSYEQYF.

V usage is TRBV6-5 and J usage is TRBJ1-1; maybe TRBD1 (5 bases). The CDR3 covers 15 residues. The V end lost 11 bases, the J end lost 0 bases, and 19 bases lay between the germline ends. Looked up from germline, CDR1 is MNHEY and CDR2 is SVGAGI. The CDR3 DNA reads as TGTGCCCTCAAGCAGGGAAAGGAAATGAACACTGAAGCTTTCTTT. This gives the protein CALKQGKEMNTEAFF.

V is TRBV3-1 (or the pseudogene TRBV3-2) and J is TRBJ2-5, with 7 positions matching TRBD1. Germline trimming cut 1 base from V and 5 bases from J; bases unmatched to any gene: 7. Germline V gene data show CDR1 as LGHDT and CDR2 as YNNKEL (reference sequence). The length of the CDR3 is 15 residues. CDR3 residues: CASSQGQGPRETQYF. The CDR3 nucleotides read TGTGCCAGCAGCCAAGGACAGGGCCCTCGGGAGACCCAGTACTTC.

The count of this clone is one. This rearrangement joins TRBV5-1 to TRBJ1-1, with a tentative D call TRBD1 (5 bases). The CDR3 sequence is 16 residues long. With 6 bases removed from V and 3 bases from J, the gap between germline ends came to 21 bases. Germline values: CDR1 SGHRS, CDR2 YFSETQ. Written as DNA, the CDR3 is TGCGCCAGCACCCCCGCAGGGCGCCAAGGAGACACTGAAGCTTTCTTT. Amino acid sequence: CASTPAGRQGDTEAFF.

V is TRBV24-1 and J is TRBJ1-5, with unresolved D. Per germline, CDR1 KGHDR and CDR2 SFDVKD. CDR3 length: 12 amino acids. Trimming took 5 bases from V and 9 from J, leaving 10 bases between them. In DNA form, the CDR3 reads TGTGCCACCAGTGGGTTGGTCGGGCCCCAGCATTTT. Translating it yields CATSGLVGPQHF.

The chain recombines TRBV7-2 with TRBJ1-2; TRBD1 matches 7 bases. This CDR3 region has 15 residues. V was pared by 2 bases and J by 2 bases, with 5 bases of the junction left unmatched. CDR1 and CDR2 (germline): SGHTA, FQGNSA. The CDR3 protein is CASSLNRGMNYGYTF. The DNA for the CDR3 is TGTGCCAGCAGCTTAAACAGGGGCATGAACTATGGCTACACCTTC.

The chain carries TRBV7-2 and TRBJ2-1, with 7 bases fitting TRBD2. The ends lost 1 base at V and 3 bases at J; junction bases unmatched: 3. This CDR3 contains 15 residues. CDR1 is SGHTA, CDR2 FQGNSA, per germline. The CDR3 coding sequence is TGTGCCAGCAGCTTAGTAGGCGGGAGCTACAATGAGCAGTTCTTC. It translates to CASSLVGGSYNEQFF.

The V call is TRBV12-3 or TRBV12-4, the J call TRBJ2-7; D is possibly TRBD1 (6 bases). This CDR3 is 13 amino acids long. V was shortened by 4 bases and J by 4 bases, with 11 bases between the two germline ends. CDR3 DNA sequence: TGTGCCAGCAGTTCCAATACAGGGTACGAGCAGTACGTC. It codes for CASSSNTGYEQYV.

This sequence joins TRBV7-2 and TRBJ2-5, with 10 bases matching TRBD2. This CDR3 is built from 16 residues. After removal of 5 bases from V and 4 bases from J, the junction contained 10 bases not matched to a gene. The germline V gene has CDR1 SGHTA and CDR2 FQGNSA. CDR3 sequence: CASSPYGTSAGETQYF. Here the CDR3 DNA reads TGTGCCAGCAGCCCATACGGGACTAGCGCAGGAGAGACCCAGTACTTC.

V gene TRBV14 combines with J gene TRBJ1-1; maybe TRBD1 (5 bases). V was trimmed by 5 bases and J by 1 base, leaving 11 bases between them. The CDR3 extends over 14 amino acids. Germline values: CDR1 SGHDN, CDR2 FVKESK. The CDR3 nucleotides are TGTGCCAGCAGCTTCGTTACAGGGAACACTGAAGCTTTCTTT. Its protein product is CASSFVTGNTEAFF.